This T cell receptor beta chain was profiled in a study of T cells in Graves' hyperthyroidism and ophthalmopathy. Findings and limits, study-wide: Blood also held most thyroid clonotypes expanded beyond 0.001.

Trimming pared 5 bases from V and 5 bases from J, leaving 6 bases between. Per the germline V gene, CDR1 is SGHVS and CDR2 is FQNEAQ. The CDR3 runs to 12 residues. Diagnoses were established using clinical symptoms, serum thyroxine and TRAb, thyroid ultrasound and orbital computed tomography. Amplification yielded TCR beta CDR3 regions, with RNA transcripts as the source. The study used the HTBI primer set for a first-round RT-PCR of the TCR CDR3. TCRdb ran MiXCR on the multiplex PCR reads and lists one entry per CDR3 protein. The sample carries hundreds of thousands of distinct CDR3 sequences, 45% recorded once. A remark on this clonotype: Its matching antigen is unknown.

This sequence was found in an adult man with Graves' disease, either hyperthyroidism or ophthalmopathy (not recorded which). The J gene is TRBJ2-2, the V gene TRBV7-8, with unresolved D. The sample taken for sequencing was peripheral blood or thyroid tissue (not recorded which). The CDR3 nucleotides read TGTGCCAGCAGCAAGTTAACCGGGGAGCTGTTTTTT. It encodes CASSKLTGELFF.